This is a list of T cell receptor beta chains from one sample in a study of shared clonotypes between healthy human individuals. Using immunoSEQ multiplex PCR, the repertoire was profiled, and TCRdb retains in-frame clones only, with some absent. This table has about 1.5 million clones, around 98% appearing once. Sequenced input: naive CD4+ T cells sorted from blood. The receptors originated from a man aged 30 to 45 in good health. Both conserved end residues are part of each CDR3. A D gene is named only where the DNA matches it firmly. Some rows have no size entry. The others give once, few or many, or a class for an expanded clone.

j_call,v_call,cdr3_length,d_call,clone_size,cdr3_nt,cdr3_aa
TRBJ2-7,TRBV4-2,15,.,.,TGTGCCAGCAGCCAAGGTCGAACAGGAACCTACGAGCAGTACTTC,CASSQGRTGTYEQYF
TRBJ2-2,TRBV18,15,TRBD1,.,TGTGCCAGCTCGCTTCAGGGGGCGCGCACCGGGGAGCTGTTTTTT,CASSLQGARTGELFF
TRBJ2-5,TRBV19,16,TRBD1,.,TGTGCCAGTAGTACTTACACCGGGACAGGGCGGCAGACCCAGTACTTC,CASSTYTGTGRQTQYF
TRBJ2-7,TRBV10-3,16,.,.,TGTGCCATCAGGATCTCACCCGGGACTTCTCCATACGAGCAGTACTTC,CAIRISPGTSPYEQYF
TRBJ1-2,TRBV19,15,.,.,TGTGCCAGTAGTATAGTCCGGGGGGCGGACTATGGCTACACCTTC,CASSIVRGADYGYTF
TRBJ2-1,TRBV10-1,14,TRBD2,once,TGCGCCAGCAGTGGACTAGCGGGATACAATGAGCAGTTCTTC,CASSGLAGYNEQFF
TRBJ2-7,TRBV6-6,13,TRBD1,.,TGTGCCAGCAGAAGAGACTTGACCGGGACAGGGAACTTC,CASRRDLTGTGNF
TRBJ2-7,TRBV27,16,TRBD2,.,TGTGCCAGCAGTTCTCAGACTAGCGGGACCCCCTACGAGCAGTACTTC,CASSSQTSGTPYEQYF
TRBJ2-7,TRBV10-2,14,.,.,TGCGCCAGCAGGGAGGGACGCCAATCCTACGAGCAGTACTTC,CASREGRQSYEQYF
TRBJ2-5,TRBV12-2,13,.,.,TGTGCAAGTCGCTTAGTCCGTGGCCTTACCCAGTACTTC,CASRLVRGLTQYF
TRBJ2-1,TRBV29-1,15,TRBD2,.,TGCAGCGTTGAAGAGGCTAGCGGGAGGGGCCATGAGCAGTTCTTC,CSVEEASGRGHEQFF
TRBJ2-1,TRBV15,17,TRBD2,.,TGTGCCACCAGCAGAGATCGAGGGACTAGCGCACATAATGAGCAGTTCTTC,CATSRDRGTSAHNEQFF
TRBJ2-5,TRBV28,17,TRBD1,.,TGTGCCAGCAGTCCAGGGACAGGGAGGAGGAAGAAAGAGACCCAGTACTTC,CASSPGTGRRKKETQYF
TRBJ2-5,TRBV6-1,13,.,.,TGTGCCAGCAGTGGGCTGGGGCCAGAGACCCAGTACTTC,CASSGLGPETQYF
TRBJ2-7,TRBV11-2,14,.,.,TGTGCCAGCACTCTCGGACGAGGGACCTACGAGCAGTACTTC,CASTLGRGTYEQYF
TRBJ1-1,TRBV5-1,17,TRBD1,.,TGCGCCAGCAGCTTGAGTGTGAAGGGGGCGGCGTACACTGAAGCTTTCTTT,CASSLSVKGAAYTEAFF
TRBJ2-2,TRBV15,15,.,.,TGTGCCACCAGCAGAGGCGGGACTCCCGGCGGGGAGCTGTTTTTT,CATSRGGTPGGELFF
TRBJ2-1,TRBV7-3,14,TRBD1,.,TGTGCCAGCAGCTTAAGGGACAGGGCTAATGAGCAGTTCTTC,CASSLRDRANEQFF
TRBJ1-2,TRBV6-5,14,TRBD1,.,TGTGCCACGTGGAGGATAAGGACAGGGAATGGCTACACCTTC,CATWRIRTGNGYTF
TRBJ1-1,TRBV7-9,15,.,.,TGTGCCAGCAATACCGGGACGACAATGAACACTGAAGCTTTCTTT,CASNTGTTMNTEAFF
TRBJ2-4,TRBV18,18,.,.,TGTGCCAGCTCACCACTCATAACGGGCTTACTAGCCAAAAACATTCAGTACTTC,CASSPLITGLLAKNIQYF
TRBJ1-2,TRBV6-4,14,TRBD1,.,TGTGCCAGCAGTGAAGGAGGGGGCGGCTATGGCTACACCTTC,CASSEGGGGYGYTF
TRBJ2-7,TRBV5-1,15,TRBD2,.,TGCGCCAGCAGCATAGGACTAGCGGGAGGTTACGAGCAGTACTTC,CASSIGLAGGYEQYF
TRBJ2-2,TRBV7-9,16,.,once,TGTGCCAGCAGCCCCGTCCGCGGGTCGAACACCGGGGAGCTGTTTTTT,CASSPVRGSNTGELFF
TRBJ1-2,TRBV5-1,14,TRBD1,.,TGCGCCAGCAGCCCCGGGACAGGCGGGTATGGCTACACCTTC,CASSPGTGGYGYTF
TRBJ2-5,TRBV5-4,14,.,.,TGTGCCAGCAGCTTGGGTTTCGCGCGGGAGACCCAGTACTTC,CASSLGFARETQYF
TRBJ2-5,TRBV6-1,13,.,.,TGTGCCAGCAGTGAACGATGGGGAGAGACCCAGTACTTC,CASSERWGETQYF
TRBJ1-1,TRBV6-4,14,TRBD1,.,TGTGCCAGCAGGCTAGACAGGGGGAACACTGAAGCTTTCTTT,CASRLDRGNTEAFF
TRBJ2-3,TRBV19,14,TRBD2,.,TGTGCCAGTACCCCTAGCGGGAGAACAGATACGCAGTATTTT,CASTPSGRTDTQYF
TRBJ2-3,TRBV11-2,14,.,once,TGTGCCAGCAGCCCAGGGATTACCACAGATACGCAGTATTTT,CASSPGITTDTQYF
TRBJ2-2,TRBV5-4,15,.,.,TGTGCCAGCAGCTTGGGCAGGGCGAACACCGGGGAGCTGTTTTTT,CASSLGRANTGELFF
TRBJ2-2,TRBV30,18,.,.,TGTGCCTGGAGTACCCCCCGCCGGACAGCCCGAAAGACCGGGGAGCTGTTTTTT,CAWSTPRRTARKTGELFF
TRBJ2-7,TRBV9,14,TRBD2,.,TGTGCCAGCTCCGCGGGGGCGGGAGGTTGGGAGCAGTACTTC,CASSAGAGGWEQYF
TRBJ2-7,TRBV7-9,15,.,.,TGTGCCAGCAGCCGTAACAGTTTATTCTCCTACGAGCAGTACTTC,CASSRNSLFSYEQYF
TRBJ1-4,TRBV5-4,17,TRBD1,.,TGTGCCAGCAGCTTGCGACCAACTGGACAGGCTAATGAAAAACTGTTTTTT,CASSLRPTGQANEKLFF
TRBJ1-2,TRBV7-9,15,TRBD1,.,TGTGCCAGCAGACGAGCGGCAGGGGGGCCCTATGGCTACACCTTC,CASRRAAGGPYGYTF
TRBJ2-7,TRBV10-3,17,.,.,TGTGCCATCAGTGAGCCCCACGCGCCTGATAGCTCCTACGAGCAGTACTTC,CAISEPHAPDSSYEQYF
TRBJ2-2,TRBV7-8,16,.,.,TGTGCCAGCAGCTTAGGTTCTCTTTTGGGAACCGGGGAGCTGTTTTTT,CASSLGSLLGTGELFF
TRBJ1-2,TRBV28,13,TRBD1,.,TGTGCCAGCAGTGAACAGGGGGCTCGAGGCTACACCTTC,CASSEQGARGYTF
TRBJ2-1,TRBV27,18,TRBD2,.,TGTGCCAGCAGTTTATTTTCCCTAACTAGCGGGGGAGGGTATGAGCAGTTCTTC,CASSLFSLTSGGGYEQFF
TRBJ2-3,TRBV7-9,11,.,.,TGTGCCAGCAGCTTAAGAGAGTCGCAGTATTTT,CASSLRESQYF
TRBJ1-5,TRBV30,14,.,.,TGTGCCTGGAGTGTCCCAGGGTCTTATGAGCCCCAGCATTTT,CAWSVPGSYEPQHF
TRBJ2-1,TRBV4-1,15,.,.,TGCGCCAGCAGCCAAGATGGAGCTGACTACAATGAGCAGTTCTTC,CASSQDGADYNEQFF
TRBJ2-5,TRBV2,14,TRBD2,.,TGTGCCAGCAAAGAGCGGGAGGGAGGAGAGACCCAGTACTTC,CASKEREGGETQYF
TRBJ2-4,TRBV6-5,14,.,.,TGTGCCAGCAGTTACGCTGATGCCAAAAACATTCAGTACTTC,CASSYADAKNIQYF
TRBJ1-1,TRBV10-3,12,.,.,TGTGCCATCAGTGAGAACCCTCCTGTAGCTTTCTTT,CAISENPPVAFF
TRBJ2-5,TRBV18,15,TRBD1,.,TGTGCCAGCTCACCACGGGACAGGGGCGGGGAGACCCAGTACTTC,CASSPRDRGGETQYF
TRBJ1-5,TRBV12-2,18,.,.,TGTGCAAGTCGCCCCCAAACCAAAGGACTCTTCGACAATCAGCCCCAGCATTTT,CASRPQTKGLFDNQPQHF
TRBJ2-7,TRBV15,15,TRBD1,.,TGTGCCACCAGCAGAGAAGGGACAGGGTACTACGAGCAGTACTTC,CATSREGTGYYEQYF
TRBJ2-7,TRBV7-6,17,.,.,TGTGCCAGGTCGGGGTTGGGGAGACTCATCAGCTACTACGAGCAGTACTTC,CARSGLGRLISYYEQYF
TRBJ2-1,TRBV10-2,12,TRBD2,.,TGCGCCAGCAGCGAGACTAGCGTGAAGCAGTTCTTC,CASSETSVKQFF
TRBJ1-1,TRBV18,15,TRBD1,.,TGTGCCAGCTCACCACGTTCCAACAGGGGCACTGAAGCTTTCTTT,CASSPRSNRGTEAFF